This T cell receptor (beta chain) originates from a study of beta chain features in type 1 diabetes (dated by TCRdb to the late 2010s). At the level of the whole study: Mean age, gender distribution, total cell number and subset yield were not different between patients and healthy donors. Whereas all 30 or so donors provided naive and central memory subsets, regulatory and stem cell-like memory subsets were isolated from just 8 patients and about 8 healthy donors. A total of just under 110,000,000 sorted cells were examined across all samples, and RNA yield correlated strongly with the number of cells per subset. The study compared TCRB repertoires of sorted circulating CD4+ T cell subsets between recently diagnosed type 1 diabetes patients and matched healthy donors.

This clone was picked up a small number of times. The antigen this receptor binds is unknown. Qualities for individual bases were not recorded, and no much larger clone is one base off. A single peripheral blood draw of about 116 mL on average was collected from each donor into heparinised tubes. Using a panel that included CD45RO, CCR7, CD25, CD127, CD95 and CD27, naive, central memory, regulatory and stem cell-like memory CD4+ T cells were sorted on a BD FACSAria II. All sorted populations exceeded 95% purity. Right away, PBMCs were isolated by Lymphoprep density gradient centrifugation and were stained directly, with no culture step. So that batch effects would be minimized, each experiment stained and sorted samples in pairs, pairing one healthy donor with one patient. What the authors observed across the whole study: The naive, central memory and regulatory TCRB repertoires appeared to resemble one another more closely among patients than among healthy donors. Because the HLA sub-analyses included only small numbers of individuals, any influence of HLA type on TCRB rearrangement was left unresolved. Type 1 diabetes patients showed a moderate but significant shortening of TCRB CDR3 length in all four CD4+ subsets. Patients with type 1 diabetes made fewer insertions and deleted more nucleotides at VDJ recombination sites, implying thymic rearrangement abnormalities. Because cDNA was sequenced instead of genomic DNA, highly expressing activated cells could be over-represented, though the groups showed no difference in activation or CD3 levels. Shorter templates might have been favored by PCR, but patient and control samples were amplified and corrected together, so both groups would have been affected equally by any skew.

The cysteine opens and the phenylalanine closes a CDR3 of 14 amino acids. The retained sequence is limited to the CDR3, 42 bases, with the frame set at the first base. Trimming takes 10 bases off V and 5 bases off J; junction bases not matched to a gene: 7. The germline V gene specifies ENHRY as CDR1 and SYGVKD as CDR2. The High Capacity cDNA Reverse Transcription Kit was used to reverse transcribe all of the isolated RNA, meaning that expressed TCRB transcripts were what got sequenced. Deep immunoSEQ sequencing was applied to naive, central memory and regulatory T cell samples, giving an average of around 4 million total reads per sample. Sorted cells were lysed in RLT buffer, and RNA was extracted using DNase-treated RNeasy Micro or Mini kits according to cell number. To prevent cross-contamination, every cell subset was processed on its own, while patient and healthy donor samples were processed together. TCRB sequences were amplified from cDNA with the immunoSEQ multiplex PCR, producing 87-bp fragments spanning the CDR3 region. Sequencing of the amplicons was done on the Illumina HiSeq platform. The study's own analysis went as follows. Synthetic template baselines were used to correct PCR bias computationally, reads within Hamming distance 2 were collapsed together, and singletons that could not be merged were discarded. Reads were aligned to IMGT to assign V, D and J genes, CDR3 length, and insertions or deletions at six rearrangement sites. Clonotype counts were normalized to sorted cell number within each subset before computing true diversity and Gini coefficients with the tcR R package. The overlap coefficient, calculated on TCRB nucleotide sequences, was used to quantify repertoire sharing. The immuneACCESS repertoire file appears here via TCRdb, limited to in-frame rearrangements. These files lack a portion of the clones; in checked studies, under half of the deficit traces to unresolved V genes, and the cause of the others is not known. D and trimming were read from the DNA, whereas the V and J calls and clone size are those reported in that table. The sample table lists 160,000 or so clones, 9% to 10% of them with a count of one. The top ten hold about 0.75% of the sample.

Sequencing was carried out using central memory CD4+ T cells from blood. The V and J segments used are TRBV10-3 and TRBJ2-1, with 11 junctional bases fitting TRBD2. This TCR derives from a young woman with type 1 diabetes. In nucleotide form, the sequence is TGTGCCAGCAAACCGGGACTAGCGGACAATGAGCAGTTCTTC. Its product reads: CASKPGLADNEQFF.